This TCR beta chain was observed in a study of blood T cell repertoires in COVID-19. Study information: T cells, B-cell-depleted T cells, or PBMCs supplied cDNA or gDNA.

Clones were read by immunoSEQ multiplex PCR, and TCRdb kept only the in-frame ones, dropping some. The data show around 97,000 clones, approximately 84% seen once. This clone was counted between two and nine times. The CDR3 contains 13 residues. V was clipped by 6 bases and J by 4 bases, with 10 bases between them. CDR1 is LGHNA, CDR2 YNFKEQ, per germline. This receptor was identified in a human donor in a cohort sampled during active COVID-19. The rearrangement uses TRBV4-2 and TRBJ2-1; weak D call: TRBD1 (6 bases). Source material: peripheral blood. The CDR3 region is CASRGAGYNEQFF. The CDR3 region has the DNA TGTGCCAGCAGGGGGGCAGGTTACAATGAGCAGTTCTTC.